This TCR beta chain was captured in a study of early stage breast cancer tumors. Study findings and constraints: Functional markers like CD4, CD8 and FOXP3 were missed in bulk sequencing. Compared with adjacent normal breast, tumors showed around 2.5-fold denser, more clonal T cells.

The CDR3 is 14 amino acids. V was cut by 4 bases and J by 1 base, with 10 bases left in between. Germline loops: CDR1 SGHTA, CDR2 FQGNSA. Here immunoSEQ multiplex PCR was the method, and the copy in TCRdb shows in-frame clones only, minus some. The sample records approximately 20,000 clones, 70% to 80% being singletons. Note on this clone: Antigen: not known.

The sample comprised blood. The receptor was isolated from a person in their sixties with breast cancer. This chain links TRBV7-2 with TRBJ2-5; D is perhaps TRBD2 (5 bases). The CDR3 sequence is CASSSTTIQETQYF. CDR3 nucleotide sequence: TGTGCCAGCAGCTCCACGACTATCCAAGAGACCCAGTACTTC.